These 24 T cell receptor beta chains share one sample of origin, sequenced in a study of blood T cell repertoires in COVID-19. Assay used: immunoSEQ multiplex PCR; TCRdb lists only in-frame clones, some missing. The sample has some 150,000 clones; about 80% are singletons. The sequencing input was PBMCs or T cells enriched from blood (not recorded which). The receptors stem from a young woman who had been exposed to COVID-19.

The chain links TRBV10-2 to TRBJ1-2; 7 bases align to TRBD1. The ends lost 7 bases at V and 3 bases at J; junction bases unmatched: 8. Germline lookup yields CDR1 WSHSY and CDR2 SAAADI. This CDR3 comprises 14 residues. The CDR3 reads CASTKGQADYGYTF. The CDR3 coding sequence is TGCGCCAGCACGAAAGGACAGGCAGACTATGGCTACACCTTC.

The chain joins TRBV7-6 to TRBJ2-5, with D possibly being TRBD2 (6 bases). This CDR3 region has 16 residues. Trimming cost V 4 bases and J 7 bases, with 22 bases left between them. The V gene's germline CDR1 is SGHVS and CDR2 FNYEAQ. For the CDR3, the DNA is TGTGCCAGCAGCTCAGGCCTTTCGGCTAGCGCTGGGACCCAGTACTTC. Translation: CASSSGLSASAGTQYF.

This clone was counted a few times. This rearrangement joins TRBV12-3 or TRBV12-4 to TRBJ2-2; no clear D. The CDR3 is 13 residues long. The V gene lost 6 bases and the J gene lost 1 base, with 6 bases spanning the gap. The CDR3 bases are TGTGCCAGCAGCCCACTGAACACCGGGGAGCTGTTTTTT. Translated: CASSPLNTGELFF.

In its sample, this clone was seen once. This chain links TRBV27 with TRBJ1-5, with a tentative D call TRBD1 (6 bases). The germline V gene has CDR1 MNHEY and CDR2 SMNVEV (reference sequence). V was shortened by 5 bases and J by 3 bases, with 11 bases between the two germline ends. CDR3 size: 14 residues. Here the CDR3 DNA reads TGTGCCAGCAGTCTGGGGGCAGACAATCAGCCCCAGCATTTT. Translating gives CASSLGADNQPQHF.

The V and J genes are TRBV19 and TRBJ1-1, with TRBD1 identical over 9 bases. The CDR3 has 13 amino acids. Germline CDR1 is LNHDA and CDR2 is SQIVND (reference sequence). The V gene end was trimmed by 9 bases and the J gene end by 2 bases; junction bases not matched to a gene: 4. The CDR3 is CASYRGPNTEAFF. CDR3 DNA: TGTGCCAGCTACAGGGGGCCCAACACTGAAGCTTTCTTT. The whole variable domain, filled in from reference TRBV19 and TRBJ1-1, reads DGGITQSPKYLFRKEGQNVTLSCEQNLNHDAMYWYRQDPGQGLRLIYYSQIVNDFQKGDIAEGYSVSREKKESFPLTVTSAQKNPTAFYLCASYRGPNTEAFFGQGTRLTVV.

The CDR3, as DNA: TGTGCCAGTAGTACAGGACTAGCTGGGACCACAGATACGCAGTATTTT. Its translation is CASSTGLAGTTDTQYF. V is TRBV19 and J is TRBJ2-3; 8 bases align to TRBD2. This CDR3 spans 16 amino acids. Trimming took 4 bases from V and 2 from J; bases not matched to a gene: 8. In germline, CDR1 is LNHDA, CDR2 SQIVND (reference sequence). The full variable domain, in which reference TRBV19 and TRBJ2-3 provide the parts outside the CDR3, is DGGITQSPKYLFRKEGQNVTLSCEQNLNHDAMYWYRQDPGQGLRLIYYSQIVNDFQKGDIAEGYSVSREKKESFPLTVTSAQKNPTAFYLCASSTGLAGTTDTQYFGPGTRLTVL.

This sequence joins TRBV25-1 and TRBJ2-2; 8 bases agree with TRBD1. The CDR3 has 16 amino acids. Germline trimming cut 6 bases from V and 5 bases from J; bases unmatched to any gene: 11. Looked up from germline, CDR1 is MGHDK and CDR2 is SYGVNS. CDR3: CASRDARTGTTGELFF. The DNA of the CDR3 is TGTGCCAGCAGGGACGCCAGGACAGGGACTACCGGGGAGCTGTTTTTT.

Here the CDR3 DNA reads TGTGCCAGCAGCGTAGCTGCGGGAAGCTACCAAGAGACCCAGTACTTC. Its translation is CASSVAAGSYQETQYF. V and J are TRBV9 and TRBJ2-5; D perhaps matches TRBD2 (6 bases). This CDR3 contains 16 residues. V lost 0 bases and J 0 bases, leaving 12 bases between the germline ends. The germline CDR1 and CDR2 sequences are SGDLS and YYNGEE.

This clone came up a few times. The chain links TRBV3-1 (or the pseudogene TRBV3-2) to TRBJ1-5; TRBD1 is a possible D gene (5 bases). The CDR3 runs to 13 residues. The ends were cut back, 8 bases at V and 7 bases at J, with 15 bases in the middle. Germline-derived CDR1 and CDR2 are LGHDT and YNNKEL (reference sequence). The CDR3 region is CASGSTEGQPQHF. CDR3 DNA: TGTGCCAGCGGATCGACGGAGGGGCAGCCCCAGCATTTT.

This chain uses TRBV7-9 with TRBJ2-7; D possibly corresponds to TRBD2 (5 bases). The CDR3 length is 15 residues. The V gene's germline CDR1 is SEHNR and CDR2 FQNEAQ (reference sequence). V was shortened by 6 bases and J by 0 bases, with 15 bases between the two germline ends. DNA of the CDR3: TGTGCCAGCAGTCCCTTAGGAGAGGGCTCCTACGAGCAGTACTTC. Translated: CASSPLGEGSYEQYF.

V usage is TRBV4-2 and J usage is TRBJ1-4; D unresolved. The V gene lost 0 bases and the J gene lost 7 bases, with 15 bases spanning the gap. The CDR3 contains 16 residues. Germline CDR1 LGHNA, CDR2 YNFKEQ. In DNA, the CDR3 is TGTGCCAGCAGCCAAGACGACGCTGCCGCGGGTGAAAAACTGTTTTTT. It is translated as CASSQDDAAAGEKLFF.

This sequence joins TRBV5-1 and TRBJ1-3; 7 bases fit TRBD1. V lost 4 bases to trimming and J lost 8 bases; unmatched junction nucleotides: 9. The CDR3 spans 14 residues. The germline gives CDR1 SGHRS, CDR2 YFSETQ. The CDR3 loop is CASSTGTVKDTIYF. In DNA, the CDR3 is TGCGCCAGCAGCACCGGGACAGTAAAAGACACCATATATTTT.

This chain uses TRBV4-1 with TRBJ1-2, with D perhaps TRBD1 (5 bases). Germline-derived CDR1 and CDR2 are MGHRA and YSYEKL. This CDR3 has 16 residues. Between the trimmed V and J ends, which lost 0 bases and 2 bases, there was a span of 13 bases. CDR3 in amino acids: CASSQDWGGSNYGYTF. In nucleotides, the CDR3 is TGCGCCAGCAGCCAAGATTGGGGGGGATCCAACTATGGCTACACCTTC.

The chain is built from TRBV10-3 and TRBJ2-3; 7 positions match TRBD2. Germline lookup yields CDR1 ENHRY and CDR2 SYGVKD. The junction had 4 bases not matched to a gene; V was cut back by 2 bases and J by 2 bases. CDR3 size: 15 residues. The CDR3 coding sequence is TGTGCCATCAGTGAGGGGGGGGTACACACAGATACGCAGTATTTT. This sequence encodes CAISEGGVHTDTQYF.

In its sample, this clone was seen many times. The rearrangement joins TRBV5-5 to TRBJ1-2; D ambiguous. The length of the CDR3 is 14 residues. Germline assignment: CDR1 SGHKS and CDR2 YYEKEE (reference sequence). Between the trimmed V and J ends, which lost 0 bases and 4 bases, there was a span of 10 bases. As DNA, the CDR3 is TGTGCCAGCAGCTTGGTCCTGCTCGGCTATGGCTACACCTTC. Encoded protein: CASSLVLLGYGYTF.

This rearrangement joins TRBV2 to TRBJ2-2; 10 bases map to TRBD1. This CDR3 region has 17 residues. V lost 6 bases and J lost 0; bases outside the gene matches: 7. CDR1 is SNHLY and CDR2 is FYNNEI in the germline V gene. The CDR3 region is CASSDRTGGPNTGELFF. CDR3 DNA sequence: TGTGCCAGCAGCGACCGGACAGGGGGGCCGAACACCGGGGAGCTGTTTTTT.

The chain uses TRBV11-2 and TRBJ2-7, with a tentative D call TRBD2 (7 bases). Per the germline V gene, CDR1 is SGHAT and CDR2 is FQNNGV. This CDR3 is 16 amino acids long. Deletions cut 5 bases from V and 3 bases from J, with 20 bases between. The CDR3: CASSQGYERGRYEQYF. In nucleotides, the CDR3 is TGTGCCAGCAGCCAGGGGTATGAGCGGGGACGCTACGAGCAGTACTTC.

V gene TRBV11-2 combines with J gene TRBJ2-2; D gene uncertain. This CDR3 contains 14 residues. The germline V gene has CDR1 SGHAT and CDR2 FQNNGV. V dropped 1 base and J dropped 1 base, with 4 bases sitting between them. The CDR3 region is CASSLGQNTGELFF. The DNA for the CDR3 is TGTGCCAGCAGCTTAGGACAGAACACCGGGGAGCTGTTTTTT. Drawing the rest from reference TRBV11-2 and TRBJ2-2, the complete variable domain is EAGVAQSPRYKIIEKRQSVAFWCNPISGHATLYWYQQILGQGPKLLIQFQNNGVVDDSQLPKDRFSAERLKGVDSTLKIQPAKLEDSAVYLCASSLGQNTGELFFGEGSRLTVL.

The CDR3 region is CASRPWTGGWEKLFF. CDR3 in DNA: TGTGCCAGCAGACCCTGGACAGGAGGATGGGAAAAACTGTTTTTT. The chain carries TRBV28 and TRBJ1-4; 7 nucleotides match TRBD1. Germline assignment: CDR1 MDHEN and CDR2 SYDVKM. Unmatched junction bases numbered 12, after V lost 6 bases and J lost 8 bases. This CDR3 comprises 15 residues.

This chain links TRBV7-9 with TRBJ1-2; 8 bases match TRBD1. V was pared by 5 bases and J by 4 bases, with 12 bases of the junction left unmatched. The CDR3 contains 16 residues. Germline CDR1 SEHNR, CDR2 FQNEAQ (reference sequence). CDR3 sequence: CASSPHDRGSSYGYTF. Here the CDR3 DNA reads TGTGCCAGCAGCCCCCATGACAGGGGATCGAGCTATGGCTACACCTTC.

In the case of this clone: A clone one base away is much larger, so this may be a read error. CDR3 protein: CASSPTGGNGYTF. CDR3 coding DNA: TGTGCCAGCAGCCCAACAGGGGGCAATGGCTACACCTTC. The rearrangement joins TRBV6-5 to TRBJ1-2; 9 bases map to TRBD1. From germline, CDR1 is MNHEY and CDR2 SVGAGI. V lost 6 bases, J lost 6 bases, and 5 bases stayed unmatched. The CDR3 totals 13 residues.

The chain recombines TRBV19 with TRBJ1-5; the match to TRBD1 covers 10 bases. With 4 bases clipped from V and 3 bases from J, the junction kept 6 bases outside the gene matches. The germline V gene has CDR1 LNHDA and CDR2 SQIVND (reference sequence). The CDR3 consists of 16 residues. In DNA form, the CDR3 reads TGTGCCAGTAGTACCTGGACAGGGGGATACAATCAGCCCCAGCATTTT. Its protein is CASSTWTGGYNQPQHF. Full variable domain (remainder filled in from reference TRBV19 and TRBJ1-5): DGGITQSPKYLFRKEGQNVTLSCEQNLNHDAMYWYRQDPGQGLRLIYYSQIVNDFQKGDIAEGYSVSREKKESFPLTVTSAQKNPTAFYLCASSTWTGGYNQPQHFGDGTRLSIL.

CDR3 amino acids: CASSSLRINEQFF. The CDR3 nucleotides are TGTGCCAGCAGCTCCTTGCGGATCAATGAGCAGTTCTTC. This rearrangement joins TRBV6-5 to TRBJ2-1; no firm D call. This CDR3 spans 13 amino acids. Trimming stripped 6 bases from V and 6 bases from J, with 12 bases between. Germline-derived CDR1 and CDR2 are MNHEY and SVGAGI.

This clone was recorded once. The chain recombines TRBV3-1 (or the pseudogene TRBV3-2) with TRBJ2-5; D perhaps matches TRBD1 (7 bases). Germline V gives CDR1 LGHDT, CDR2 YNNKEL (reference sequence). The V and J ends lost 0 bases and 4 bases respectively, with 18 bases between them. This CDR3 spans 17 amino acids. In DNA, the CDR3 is TGTGCCAGCAGCCAAGATTTGGCAGGGGGGATGCGAGAGACCCAGTACTTC. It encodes CASSQDLAGGMRETQYF.